A selection of T cell receptor beta chains follows, all from one sample in a study of shared clonotypes between healthy human individuals. Assay: immunoSEQ multiplex PCR; the TCRdb copy retains only in-frame clones and omits some. The data hold about 2.4 million clones, with more than 85% observed a single time. The sequencing input was naive CD4+ T cells from PBMCs. Every receptor here comes from a young man in good health. Some clones in this sample may be carry-over from other donors' samples. Each CDR3 is given with its conserved first and last residue. A D gene is named only where the DNA matches it firmly. The listing skips clone size in some rows; elsewhere it reads once, few, many or a size class.

J: TRBJ2-7
D: NA
size: once
V: TRBV7-8
CDR3: CASSFHPGDEQYF
DNA: TGTGCCAGCAGCTTTCATCCAGGAGACGAGCAGTACTTC

J: TRBJ2-7
D: NA
size: NA
V: TRBV2
CDR3: CASSQGPSYEQYF
DNA: TGTGCCAGCAGTCAGGGGCCATCCTACGAGCAGTACTTC

J: TRBJ1-3
D: TRBD1
size: NA
V: TRBV2
CDR3: CASTGDRVGNTIYF
DNA: TGTGCCAGCACCGGCGACAGGGTAGGAAACACCATATATTTT

J: TRBJ2-1
D: TRBD1
size: once
V: TRBV28
CDR3: CASSFPGTDNEQFF
DNA: TGTGCCAGCAGTTTCCCAGGGACAGACAATGAGCAGTTCTTC

J: TRBJ1-6
D: TRBD1
size: NA
V: TRBV5-1
CDR3: CASSLEAGGGSPLHF
DNA: TGCGCCAGCAGCTTGGAGGCAGGGGGCGGCTCACCCCTCCACTTT

J: TRBJ1-4
D: NA
size: NA
V: TRBV18
CDR3: CASSDRVNEKLFF
DNA: TGTGCCAGCTCGGACAGAGTTAATGAAAAACTGTTTTTT

J: TRBJ2-1
D: TRBD2
size: NA
V: TRBV11-2
CDR3: CASSWTRTSGSGEQFF
DNA: TGTGCCAGCAGCTGGACCCGGACTAGCGGGAGTGGTGAGCAGTTCTTC

J: TRBJ2-7
D: TRBD1
size: NA
V: TRBV6-5
CDR3: CASSYQTGSSYEQYF
DNA: TGTGCCAGCAGTTACCAGACAGGGAGCTCCTACGAGCAGTACTTC

J: TRBJ2-3
D: TRBD1
size: NA
V: TRBV28
CDR3: CASSLSDRGRKDTQYF
DNA: TGTGCCAGCAGTTTATCGGACAGGGGGCGTAAAGATACGCAGTATTTT

J: TRBJ2-5
D: TRBD1
size: NA
V: TRBV29-1
CDR3: CSARQGARETQYF
DNA: TGCAGCGCCAGACAGGGGGCGCGGGAGACCCAGTACTTC

J: TRBJ1-2
D: NA
size: NA
V: TRBV14
CDR3: CAIPPGNLNYGYTF
DNA: TGTGCCATCCCTCCGGGAAACCTTAACTATGGCTACACCTTC

J: TRBJ1-3
D: NA
size: few
V: TRBV7-2
CDR3: CASSLVRNTIYF
DNA: TGTGCCAGCAGCTTAGTTCGAAACACCATATATTTT

J: TRBJ2-1
D: NA
size: NA
V: TRBV11-3
CDR3: CASSAGIYNEQFF
DNA: TGTGCCAGCAGCGCCGGGATTTACAATGAGCAGTTCTTC

J: TRBJ1-1
D: NA
size: NA
V: TRBV5-1
CDR3: CASSLEGVGTEAFF
DNA: TGCGCCAGCAGCTTGGAGGGGGTAGGCACTGAAGCTTTCTTT

J: TRBJ2-5
D: TRBD2
size: NA
V: TRBV19
CDR3: CASSIGLAGVMETQYF
DNA: TGTGCCAGTAGTATAGGGCTAGCGGGAGTGATGGAGACCCAGTACTTC

J: TRBJ2-7
D: NA
size: NA
V: TRBV28
CDR3: CASSLYSAYEQYF
DNA: TGTGCCAGCAGTTTATATAGTGCCTACGAGCAGTACTTC

J: TRBJ2-2
D: TRBD1
size: NA
V: TRBV10-3
CDR3: CAIGDRPPPAGELFF
DNA: TGTGCCATCGGGGACAGACCCCCCCCGGCCGGGGAGCTGTTTTTT

J: TRBJ2-1
D: TRBD2
size: NA
V: TRBV27
CDR3: CASSLRPGLAGVPEQFF
DNA: TGTGCCAGCAGTTTACGGCCGGGACTAGCGGGAGTGCCTGAGCAGTTCTTC

J: TRBJ1-1
D: TRBD1
size: NA
V: TRBV6-6
CDR3: CASSFGQGATEAFF
DNA: TGTGCCAGCAGTTTCGGACAGGGGGCGACTGAAGCTTTCTTT